This T cell receptor (beta chain) originates from a study of OX40 agonist ivuxolimab in advanced cancers. Study information: Treatment of patients was with ivuxolimab, an agonistic anti-OX40 (CD134) antibody.

TCRdb's copy holds only in-frame clones and misses some; the assay was immunoSEQ multiplex PCR. This repertoire shows 80,000 or so clones, about 93% found once; its top ten account for around 0.29%. This CDR3 comprises 11 residues. Germline values: CDR1 GTSNPN, CDR2 SVGIG (reference sequence). The V and J ends lost 2 bases and 8 bases, in that order; junction bases with no gene match: 1. Study-level points and caveats: Among T cells, CD8+ cells averaged more expanded clones than CD4+ cells.

Comments on this clone: Its antigen is as yet unknown.

Patients with autoimmune history or systemic immunosuppression were excluded. The TCR sequence derives from an adult with an advanced solid tumor such as melanoma, head and neck, liver or kidney cancer. The material sequenced was CD4+ or CD8+ T cells sorted from blood, taken in a trial of the OX40 agonist ivuxolimab. The chain is built from TRBV30 and TRBJ1-2, with TRBD1 identical over 8 bases. CDR3 bases: TGTGCCTGGAGTACAGGGGGGGGCTACACCTTC. Translated: CAWSTGGGYTF.